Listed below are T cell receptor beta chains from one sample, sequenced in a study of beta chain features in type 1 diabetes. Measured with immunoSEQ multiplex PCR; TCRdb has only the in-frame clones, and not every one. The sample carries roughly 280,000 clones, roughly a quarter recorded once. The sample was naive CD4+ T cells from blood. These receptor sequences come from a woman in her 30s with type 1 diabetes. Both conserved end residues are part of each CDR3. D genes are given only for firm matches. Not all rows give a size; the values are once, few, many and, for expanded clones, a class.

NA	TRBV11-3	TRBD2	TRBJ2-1	TGTGCCAGCAGGGTGAGCGGGAGTCGGCAGTTCTTC	CASRVSGSRQFF
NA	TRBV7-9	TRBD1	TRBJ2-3	TGTGCCAGCAGCTTATCGGACAGGGGAAGACGCACAGATACGCAGTATTTT	CASSLSDRGRRTDTQYF
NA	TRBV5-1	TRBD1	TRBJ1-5	TGCGCCAGCAGCTTGGCGGGGGACAGCGGCCAGCCCCAGCATTTT	CASSLAGDSGQPQHF
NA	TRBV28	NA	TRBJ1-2	TGTGCCAGCAGTTTAGGATACCCAGGCGATAGTGGCTACACCTTC	CASSLGYPGDSGYTF
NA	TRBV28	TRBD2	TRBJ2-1	TGTGCCAGCAGGCGGGAGTTCTACAATGAGCAGTTCTTC	CASRREFYNEQFF
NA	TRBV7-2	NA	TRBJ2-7	TGTGCCAGCAGCCTACAGGGGGGGGCCTACGAGCAGTACTTC	CASSLQGGAYEQYF
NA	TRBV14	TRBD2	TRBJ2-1	TGTGCCAGCAGCCACCTAGGGACTAGCGGGAACAATGAGCAGTTCTTC	CASSHLGTSGNNEQFF
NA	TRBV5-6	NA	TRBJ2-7	TGTGCCAGCAGCTTGTTGGGCTGGCGGGCCTCCTACGAGCAGTACTTC	CASSLLGWRASYEQYF
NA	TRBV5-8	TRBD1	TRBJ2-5	TGTGCCAGCAGCTTCCGGACAGGAATCCAAGAGACCCAGTACTTC	CASSFRTGIQETQYF
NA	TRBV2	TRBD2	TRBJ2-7	TGTGCCATCGGGACTAGCGGATCCTACGAGCAGTACTTC	CAIGTSGSYEQYF
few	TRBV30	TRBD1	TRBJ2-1	TGTGCCTTAGGGACAGAGAGCTACAATGAGCAGTTCTTC	CALGTESYNEQFF
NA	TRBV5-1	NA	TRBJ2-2	TGCGCCAGCAGCTCGCTCGGACTCCCCGGGGAGCTGTTTTTT	CASSSLGLPGELFF
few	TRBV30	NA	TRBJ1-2	TGTGCCTGGAAGGAGGGAACCTACTATGGCTACACCTTC	CAWKEGTYYGYTF
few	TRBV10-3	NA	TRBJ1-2	TGTGCCATCAGTGAGTCATCGGTAGACTATGGCTACACCTTC	CAISESSVDYGYTF
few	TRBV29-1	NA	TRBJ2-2	TGCAGCGTCGTACGGACTGGTAACACCGGGGAGCTGTTTTTT	CSVVRTGNTGELFF
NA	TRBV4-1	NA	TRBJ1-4	TGCGCCAGCAGCCAAGTCGTTCGTGAAAAACTGTTTTTT	CASSQVVREKLFF
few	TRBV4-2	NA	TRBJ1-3	TGTGCCAGCAGCGCATACAGGGTCTCTGGAAACACCATATATTTT	CASSAYRVSGNTIYF
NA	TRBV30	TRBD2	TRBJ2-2	TGTGCCTGGAGTCCATTAAAGCGGGATAACACCGGGGAGCTGTTTTTT	CAWSPLKRDNTGELFF
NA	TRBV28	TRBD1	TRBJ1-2	TGTGCCAGCAGTCCCCGGGACAGGGACTGGGGCTACACCTTC	CASSPRDRDWGYTF
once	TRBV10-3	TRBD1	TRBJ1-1	TGTGCCATCAGTGATTATGGCAGGGGGGTCACTGAAGCTTTCTTT	CAISDYGRGVTEAFF
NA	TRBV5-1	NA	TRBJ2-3	TGCGCCAGCAGCTTACCTCAGATTAGCACAGATACGCAGTATTTT	CASSLPQISTDTQYF
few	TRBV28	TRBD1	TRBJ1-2	TGTGCCACCAAGGGACAGGGGAGGACGTATGGCTACACCTTC	CATKGQGRTYGYTF
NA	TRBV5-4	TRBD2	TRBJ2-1	TGTGCCAGCAGCCCGGATAGCGGGAGGGGGAATGAGCAGTTCTTC	CASSPDSGRGNEQFF
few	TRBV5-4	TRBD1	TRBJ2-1	TGTGCCAGCAGCCCTACGGGACAGGGAGATGAGCAGTTCTTC	CASSPTGQGDEQFF
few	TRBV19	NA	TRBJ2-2	TGTGCCAGTCGCGGTATTGGGAACACCGGGGAGCTGTTTTTT	CASRGIGNTGELFF
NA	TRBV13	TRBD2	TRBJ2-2	TGTGCCAGCAGCCCACGGCGGACTAGCGGCACCGGGGAGCTGTTTTTT	CASSPRRTSGTGELFF
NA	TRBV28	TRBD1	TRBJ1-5	TGTGCCAGCAGTCCACCGGACAGGGGTTCTCAGCCCCAGCATTTT	CASSPPDRGSQPQHF
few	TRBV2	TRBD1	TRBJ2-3	TGTGCCAGCAGCGCGGACAGGGGCGCAGATACGCAGTATTTT	CASSADRGADTQYF
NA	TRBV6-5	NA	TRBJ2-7	TGTGCCAGCAGTTACTCGAGGAACCCGATCAACGAGCAGTACTTC	CASSYSRNPINEQYF
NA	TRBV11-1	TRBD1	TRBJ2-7	TGTGCCAGCAGCAAAACCTCGGTGGGACAGGGCCCCTACGAGCAGTACTTC	CASSKTSVGQGPYEQYF
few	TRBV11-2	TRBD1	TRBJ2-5	TGTGCCAGCAGGGGACAGCAAGAGACCCAGTACTTC	CASRGQQETQYF
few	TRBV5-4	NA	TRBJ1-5	TGTGCCAGCAGCCAGACACCTAGCAATCAGCCCCAGCATTTT	CASSQTPSNQPQHF
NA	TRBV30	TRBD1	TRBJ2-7	TGTGCCTGGAGTAGATCCGGGACAGCTTACGAGCAGTACTTC	CAWSRSGTAYEQYF
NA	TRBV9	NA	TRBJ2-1	TGTGCCAGCAGCGTAGCTCGACGAGGCGGAGCGGTCGATGAGCAGTTCTTC	CASSVARRGGAVDEQFF
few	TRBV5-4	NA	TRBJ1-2	TGTGCCAGCAGACTTAACTATGGCTACACCTTC	CASRLNYGYTF
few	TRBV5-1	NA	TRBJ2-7	TGCGCCAGCAGTACAGAATACGAGCAGTACTTC	CASSTEYEQYF
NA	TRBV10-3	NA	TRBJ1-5	TGTGCCATCAGGGGGGCTGGGGGCAACGGCAATCAGCCCCAGCATTTT	CAIRGAGGNGNQPQHF
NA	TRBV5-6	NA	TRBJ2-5	TGTGCCAGCAGCCCCACAGGGCTTACGGAGACCCAGTACTTC	CASSPTGLTETQYF
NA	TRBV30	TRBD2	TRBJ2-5	TGTGCCTGGAAGAGGAGGGGAGGGGAGACCCAGTACTTC	CAWKRRGGETQYF
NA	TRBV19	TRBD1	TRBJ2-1	TGTGCCAGTAGCAGGGGGCGCGGGAATGAGCAGTTCTTC	CASSRGRGNEQFF
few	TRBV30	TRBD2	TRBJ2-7	TGTGCCTGGGGGCTAGCGGGGACCTACGAGCAGTACTTC	CAWGLAGTYEQYF
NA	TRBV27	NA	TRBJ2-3	TGTGCCAGCAGGACCCTCAGCGGAGGGACAGATACGCAGTATTTT	CASRTLSGGTDTQYF
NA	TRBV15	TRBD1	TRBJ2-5	TGTGCCACCGCGAGGGACAGCGAAGAGACCCAGTACTTC	CATARDSEETQYF
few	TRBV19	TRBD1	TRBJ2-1	TGTGCCAGTTGGGACAGGGGGTCCTACAATGAGCAGTTCTTC	CASWDRGSYNEQFF
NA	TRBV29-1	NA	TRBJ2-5	TGCAGCGTGAAGACAGTATACGAGACCCAGTACTTC	CSVKTVYETQYF
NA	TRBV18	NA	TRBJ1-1	TGTGCCAGCTCATCCCGGGAGAACCTCAAGAACACTGAAGCTTTCTTT	CASSSRENLKNTEAFF